This TCR beta chain was identified during a study of cytomegalovirus exposure and HLA in healthy donors. Study-level background: There were around 100 million unique TCR beta sequences, drawn from 150 million to 200 million T cells, in an earlier analysis. Study-level findings and limits: A later analysis revealed that TCR association rates differed between HLA loci, peaking at DRB1 and bottoming out at HLA-C.

CDR3 length equals 15 residues. The V gene's germline CDR1 is SGHVS and CDR2 FNYEAQ. V lost 5 bases and J lost 1; bases outside the gene matches: 5. The primer mix had 60 Vbeta and 13 Jbeta primers. Repertoires were generated with immunoSEQ multiplex PCR, while TCRdb's copy carries only in-frame clones and drops some. Of 150,000 to 200,000 clones in the sample, about 79% were seen once. With regard to this clone: Its antigen is undetermined.

The sequence was collected from a boy between 2 and 10 years old in good health and CMV-seronegative. Sequencing used PBMCs. This chain links TRBV7-6 with TRBJ2-1; 7 bases agree with TRBD2. The DNA of the CDR3 is TGTGCCAGCAGCCTACTGGGGGGGTCCTACAATGAGCAGTTCTTC. This translates into CASSLLGGSYNEQFF.